The clone carrying this T cell receptor beta chain was picked up many times. Its antigen is unidentified. This sample stems from a study of human T cells and chemical hapten exposure. TCRdb recomputed calls from the RACE reads with MiXCR, one row per CDR3 protein. The sample consists of under 65,000 distinct CDR3 sequences, about 9.2% of them appearing once. Time point of the sample: pre-sensitization, week 0. Noted treatment: therapeutic diphenylcyclopropenone sensitization with weekly scalp DPC. Points from the study as a whole: Those TCRs sitting above 1 in 1000 frequency stayed the same with DPC sensitization.

The specimen comprised whole blood, sampled in connection with sensitization to the hapten diphenylcyclopropenone (DPC). The sequence came from a woman between 40 and 50 years old with alopecia areata. Some clones in this sample may be carry-over from other donors' samples.

The CDR3 loop is CASSFGTPNSYEQYF. The DNA of the CDR3 is TGTGCCAGCAGTTTCGGGACACCAAACTCCTACGAGCAGTACTTC. The chain uses TRBV27 and TRBJ2-7, with D perhaps matching TRBD1 (6 bases). Per the germline V gene, CDR1 is MNHEY and CDR2 is SMNVEV (reference sequence). The CDR3 is made up of 15 amino acids. Trimming removed 3 bases at V and 0 bases at J, with 12 bases between.